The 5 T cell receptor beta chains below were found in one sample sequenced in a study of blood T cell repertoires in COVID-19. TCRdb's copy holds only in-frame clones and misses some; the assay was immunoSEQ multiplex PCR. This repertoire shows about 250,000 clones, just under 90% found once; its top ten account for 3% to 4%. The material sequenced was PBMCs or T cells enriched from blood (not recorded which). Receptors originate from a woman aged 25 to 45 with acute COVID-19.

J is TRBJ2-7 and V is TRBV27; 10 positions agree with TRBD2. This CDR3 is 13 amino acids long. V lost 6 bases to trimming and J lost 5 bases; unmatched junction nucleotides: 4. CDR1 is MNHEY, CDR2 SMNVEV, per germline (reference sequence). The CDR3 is CASRPSGGHEQYF. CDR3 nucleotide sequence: TGTGCCAGCAGACCTAGCGGGGGTCACGAGCAGTACTTC.

The CDR3 loop is CASSERGVPTSTTRYEQYF. In DNA, the CDR3 is TGTGCCAGCAGTGAAAGAGGAGTCCCCACCTCAACCACCCGCTACGAGCAGTACTTC. The chain combines TRBV2 with TRBJ2-7; D call uncertain. The CDR3 is 19 amino acids. V shed 2 bases and J shed 3 bases, with 26 bases lying between them. CDR1 and CDR2 (germline): SNHLY, FYNNEI.

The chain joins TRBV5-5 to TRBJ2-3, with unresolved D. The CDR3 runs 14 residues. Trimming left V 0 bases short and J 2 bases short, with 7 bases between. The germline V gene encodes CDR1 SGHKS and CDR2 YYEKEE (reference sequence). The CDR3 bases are TGTGCCAGCAGCTTGGGCAGGAACACAGATACGCAGTATTTT. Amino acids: CASSLGRNTDTQYF. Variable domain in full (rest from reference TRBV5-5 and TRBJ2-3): DAGVTQSPTHLIKTRGQQVTLRCSPISGHKSVSWYQQVLGQGPQFIFQYYEKEERGRGNFPDRFSARQFPNYSSELNVNALLLGDSALYLCASSLGRNTDTQYFGPGTRLTVL.

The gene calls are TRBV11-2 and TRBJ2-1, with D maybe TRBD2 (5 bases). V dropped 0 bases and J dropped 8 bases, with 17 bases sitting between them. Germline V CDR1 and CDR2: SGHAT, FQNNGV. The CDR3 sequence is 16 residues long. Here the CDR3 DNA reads TGTGCCAGCAGCTTAGATCGGCCTAGCCCGGCGGATGAGCAGTTCTTC. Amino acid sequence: CASSLDRPSPADEQFF.

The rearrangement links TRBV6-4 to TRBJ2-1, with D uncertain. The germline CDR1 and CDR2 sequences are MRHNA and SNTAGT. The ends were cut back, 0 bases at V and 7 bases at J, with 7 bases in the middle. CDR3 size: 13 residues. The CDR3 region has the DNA TGTGCCAGCAGTGACTCCCCCGGGAATGAGCAGTTCTTC. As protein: CASSDSPGNEQFF.